This T cell receptor beta chain was sequenced in a study of T-cell memory formation after mild COVID-19. Study background: The two donors had largely donor-specific TCR clusters.

A note on this clonotype: The antigen is undetermined.

The CDR3 has 10 residues. Germline-derived CDR1 and CDR2 are MNHNS and SASEGT. Trimming took off 3 bases at V and 7 bases at J, with 1 base between the two ends. Libraries for TCRalpha and TCRbeta carried sample barcodes and unique molecular identifiers via 5'RACE. TCRdb passed the 5' RACE reads through MiXCR, listing each CDR3 protein once. Of about 150,000 distinct CDR3 sequences listed, under 30% were seen once; the top ten hold roughly a quarter. Study-wide findings and caveats: Cross-reactive memory appears to have joined, as suggested by some responding clones showing up in pre-infection memory.

This chain joins TRBV6-1 and TRBJ2-1; the D is unclear. The receptor was derived from an adult woman who had mild COVID-19 (a few samples of this study predate the infection). Cell type and time point are not known. Material for sequencing was PBMCs or a T cell subset sorted from them (not recorded which). DNA for the CDR3: TGTGCCAGCAGTGAGAATGAGCAGTTCTTC. It is translated as CASSENEQFF.